This TCR beta chain was retrieved from a study of cytomegalovirus exposure and HLA in healthy donors. Study outcomes and limitations: One variant, a missense change in DCLRE1C, was linked in a later analysis to TCR beta V- and J-gene trimming.

60 Vbeta and 13 Jbeta primers were used in PCR. Repertoires were generated with immunoSEQ multiplex PCR, while TCRdb's copy carries only in-frame clones and drops some. The repertoire holds some 110,000 clones, with 70% to 85% as singletons. Comment on this clone: Antigen specificity is unknown.

CDR1 and CDR2 from the germline V gene are SGDLS and YYNGEE. Trimming pared 6 bases from V and 7 bases from J, leaving 7 bases between. The CDR3 is 11 amino acids. This rearrangement joins TRBV9 to TRBJ2-2; D gene ambiguous. The clonotype comes from a man aged 55 to 70 in good health and CMV-seronegative. The sample consisted of PBMCs. Here the CDR3 DNA reads TGTGCCAGCACGCGCGACGGGGAGCTGTTTTTT. Translating gives CASTRDGELFF.